What follows describes a single T cell receptor (beta chain). Methods used by the authors: For nucleated cells, counts were estimated from reference gene primer amplification. Only in-frame clones appear in the TCRdb table, and some are missing; sequencing was by immunoSEQ multiplex PCR. The V and J calls and clone size were taken over from that table, and D and trimming were inferred from the DNA. Found here are about 140,000 clones, roughly 84% of them singletons; the top ten hold 7% to 10%. The data derive from a study of blood T cell repertoires in COVID-19. As for the study in general: The samples span acute and convalescent COVID-19 from the United States, Italy and Spain. PBMCs, B-cell-depleted T cells, or T cells were the source of the cDNA or gDNA that made up the material.

Germline loops: CDR1 MGHRA, CDR2 YSYEKL. CDR3 length: 17 residues. Trimming pared 0 bases from V and 8 bases from J, leaving 19 bases between. J is TRBJ1-4 and V is TRBV4-1; D is ambiguous. This TCR was sampled from a woman aged 60-75 years with acute or convalescent COVID-19. The sample comprised peripheral blood. The CDR3 is CASSQDRGGPEDEKLFF. Here the CDR3 DNA reads TGCGCCAGCAGCCAAGATAGAGGCGGCCCGGAAGACGAAAAACTGTTTTTT.